This T cell receptor beta chain was retrieved from a study of cytomegalovirus exposure and HLA in healthy donors. Whole-study results and caveats: Reportedly, diagnosis of cytomegalovirus status by the classifier showed high specificity and sensitivity.

The CDR3 is 16 residues long. The trim removed 5 bases at V and 11 bases at J, leaving 11 bases unmatched. Germline assignment: CDR1 SGHAT and CDR2 FQDESV (reference sequence). Concerning this clone: Its specificity is unknown.

13 Jbeta primers and 60 Vbeta primers were used for the PCR. Measured with immunoSEQ multiplex PCR; TCRdb has only the in-frame clones, and not every one. This sample has under 200,000 clones, with roughly 80% found just once. Sequenced material: PBMCs. The chain carries TRBV11-1 and TRBJ1-6; 11 bases line up with TRBD1. The sequence came from a male donor in good health and CMV-seronegative. The CDR3 coding sequence is TGTGCCAGCAGCCGGCCGTCGGACAGGGGGCGGGCACCCCTCCACTTT. This sequence encodes CASSRPSDRGRAPLHF.